Listed below are T cell receptor beta chains from one sample, sequenced in a study of blood T cell repertoires in COVID-19. Produced via immunoSEQ multiplex PCR; TCRdb's table is partial and in-frame only. The sample has about 91,000 clones, around 88% seen once. The sequenced sample was peripheral blood. These receptor sequences come from a woman in her seventies with acute or convalescent COVID-19. Each CDR3 is given with its conserved first and last residue. A D gene is named only where the DNA matches it firmly. Rows give clone size only sometimes, using once, few, many, or a class for an expanded clone.

TRBV6-2/TRBV6-3	TRBJ1-2	NA	15	NA	CASSRDIKSNYGYTF	TGTGCCAGCAGTCGGGACATCAAATCTAACTATGGCTACACCTTC
TRBV19	TRBJ1-2	once	16	TRBD1	CASSKDRGGFGYGYTF	TGTGCCAGTAGTAAGGACAGGGGAGGGTTTGGCTATGGCTACACCTTC
TRBV19	TRBJ2-7	NA	12	NA	CASSNSRDEQYF	TGTGCCAGTAGTAATAGTCGGGACGAGCAGTACTTC
TRBV5-1	TRBJ1-4	NA	15	NA	CASSWTSATNEKLFF	TGCGCCAGCAGCTGGACATCTGCAACTAATGAAAAACTGTTTTTT
TRBV6-5	TRBJ1-4	NA	14	TRBD1	CASSLDRGREKLFF	TGTGCCAGCAGCTTAGACAGGGGGCGTGAAAAACTGTTTTTT
TRBV10-1	TRBJ2-2	NA	13	NA	CASRQGGTGELFF	TGCGCCAGCAGGCAGGGGGGCACCGGGGAGCTGTTTTTT
TRBV19	TRBJ1-1	NA	12	NA	CATRHAYTEAFF	TGTGCCACCAGACATGCCTACACTGAAGCTTTCTTT
TRBV7-2	TRBJ2-7	NA	15	TRBD1	CASSKLNRGNYEQYF	TGTGCCAGCAGCAAGCTTAACAGGGGTAACTACGAGCAGTACTTC
TRBV5-5	TRBJ2-1	NA	12	NA	CASSLGVREQFF	TGTGCCAGCAGCTTGGGGGTCAGGGAGCAGTTCTTC
TRBV28	TRBJ1-5	NA	17	TRBD1	CASTFPGTGRNNQPQHF	TGTGCCAGCACCTTCCCGGGGACAGGGCGAAACAATCAGCCCCAGCATTTT
TRBV28	TRBJ1-4	NA	15	NA	CASSLGDRANEKLFF	TGTGCCAGCAGTTTAGGAGACAGAGCGAATGAAAAACTGTTTTTT
TRBV6-5	TRBJ2-7	NA	15	TRBD2	CASSGIGLAEYEQYF	TGTGCCAGCAGCGGGATCGGACTAGCGGAGTACGAGCAGTACTTC
TRBV13	TRBJ2-5	NA	13	NA	CASSLGIAETQYF	TGTGCCAGCAGCTTAGGAATAGCTGAGACCCAGTACTTC
TRBV7-9	TRBJ1-3	NA	14	NA	CASSKGESGNTIYF	TGTGCCAGCAGCAAGGGGGAGTCTGGAAACACCATATATTTT
TRBV19	TRBJ2-7	NA	15	NA	CASSIRRLTTYEQYF	TGTGCCAGTAGTATAAGGCGGCTGACTACCTACGAGCAGTACTTC
TRBV5-1	TRBJ2-2	few	14	TRBD2	CASSEIAGFGELFF	TGCGCCAGCAGCGAAATAGCGGGCTTCGGGGAGCTGTTTTTT
TRBV28	TRBJ1-2	NA	14	TRBD1	CASKKAGTVYGYTF	TGTGCCAGCAAAAAAGCCGGGACAGTCTATGGCTACACCTTC
TRBV6-6	TRBJ2-5	NA	15	NA	CASSYWPEKQETQYF	TGTGCCAGCAGTTACTGGCCTGAAAAACAAGAGACCCAGTACTTC
TRBV3-1/TRBV3-2	TRBJ2-5	NA	14	NA	CASSHRVAQETQYF	TGTGCCAGCAGCCACCGGGTCGCTCAAGAGACCCAGTACTTC
TRBV29-1	TRBJ2-7	NA	16	TRBD2	CSVVALAGVGSYEQYF	TGCAGCGTTGTAGCGCTAGCGGGAGTTGGTTCCTACGAGCAGTACTTC
TRBV19	TRBJ1-2	NA	16	NA	CASSIMGTNPYYGYTF	TGTGCCAGTAGTATAATGGGGACAAACCCTTACTATGGCTACACCTTC
TRBV2	TRBJ1-2	NA	14	NA	CASSDSAGNYGYTF	TGTGCCAGCAGTGATTCGGCAGGAAACTATGGCTACACCTTC
TRBV3-1/TRBV3-2	TRBJ2-4	NA	14	NA	CASSPGTTKNIQYF	TGTGCCAGCAGCCCAGGGACAACCAAAAACATTCAGTACTTC
TRBV2	TRBJ2-1	NA	13	NA	CASCPRIYNEQFF	TGTGCCAGCTGTCCGAGAATCTACAATGAGCAGTTCTTC
TRBV6-4	TRBJ2-6	NA	19	NA	CASRAEGGPESSGANVLTF	TGTGCCAGCAGAGCAGAAGGGGGACCCGAAAGCTCTGGGGCCAACGTCCTGACTTTC
TRBV11-2	TRBJ2-7	NA	14	NA	CASSYRTGAYEQYF	TGTGCCAGCAGCTACCGGACCGGGGCCTACGAGCAGTACTTC
TRBV5-6	TRBJ2-2	NA	16	TRBD2	CASSLVARGFTGELFF	TGTGCCAGCAGCTTGGTGGCGCGGGGGTTCACCGGGGAGCTGTTTTTT
TRBV5-1	TRBJ1-1	NA	14	NA	CASSFGRGNTEAFF	TGCGCCAGCAGCTTCGGGAGGGGGAACACTGAAGCTTTCTTT
TRBV27	TRBJ2-7	NA	16	NA	CASSPGVRGRPYEQYF	TGTGCCAGCAGTCCGGGGGTGAGGGGGCGGCCGTACGAGCAGTACTTC
TRBV7-9	TRBJ1-5	NA	16	NA	CASSLTDRSKYQPQHF	TGTGCCAGCAGCTTAACCGACAGAAGTAAGTATCAGCCCCAGCATTTT
TRBV9	TRBJ2-3	NA	13	NA	CASSVAIEDTQYF	TGTGCCAGCAGCGTAGCCATAGAGGATACGCAGTATTTT
TRBV7-9	TRBJ1-2	NA	16	NA	CASNPWTTGTNYGYTF	TGTGCCAGCAACCCATGGACCACAGGAACTAACTATGGCTACACCTTC
TRBV28	TRBJ2-7	once	14	NA	CASSPPRELYEQYF	TGTGCTTCCTCCCCCCCCAGGGAACTGTACGAGCAGTACTTC